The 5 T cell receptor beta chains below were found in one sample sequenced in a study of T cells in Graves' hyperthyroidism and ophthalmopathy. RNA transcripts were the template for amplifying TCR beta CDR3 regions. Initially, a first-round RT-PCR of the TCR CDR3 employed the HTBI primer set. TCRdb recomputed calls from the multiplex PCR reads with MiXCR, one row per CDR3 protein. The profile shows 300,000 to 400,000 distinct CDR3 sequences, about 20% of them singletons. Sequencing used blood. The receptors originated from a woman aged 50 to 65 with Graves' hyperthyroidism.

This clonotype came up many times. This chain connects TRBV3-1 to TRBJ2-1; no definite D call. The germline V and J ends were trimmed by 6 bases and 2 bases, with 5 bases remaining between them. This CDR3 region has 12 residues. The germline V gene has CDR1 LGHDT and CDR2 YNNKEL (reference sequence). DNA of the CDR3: TGTGCCAGCAGTCTCACCTACAATGAGCAGTTCTTC. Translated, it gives CASSLTYNEQFF.

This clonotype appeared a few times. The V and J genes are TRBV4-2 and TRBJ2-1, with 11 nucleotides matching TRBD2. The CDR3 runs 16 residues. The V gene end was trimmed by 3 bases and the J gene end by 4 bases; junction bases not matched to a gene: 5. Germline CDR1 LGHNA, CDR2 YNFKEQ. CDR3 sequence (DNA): TGTGCCAGCAGCCATACCGGGACTAGCGGATACAATGAGCAGTTCTTC. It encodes CASSHTGTSGYNEQFF.

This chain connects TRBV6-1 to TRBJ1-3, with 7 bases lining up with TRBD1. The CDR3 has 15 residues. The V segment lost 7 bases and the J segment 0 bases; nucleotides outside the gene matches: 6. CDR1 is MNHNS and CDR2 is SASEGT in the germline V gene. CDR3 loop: CASKDRASSGNTIYF. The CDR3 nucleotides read TGTGCCAGCAAAGACAGGGCTAGCTCTGGAAACACCATATATTTT.

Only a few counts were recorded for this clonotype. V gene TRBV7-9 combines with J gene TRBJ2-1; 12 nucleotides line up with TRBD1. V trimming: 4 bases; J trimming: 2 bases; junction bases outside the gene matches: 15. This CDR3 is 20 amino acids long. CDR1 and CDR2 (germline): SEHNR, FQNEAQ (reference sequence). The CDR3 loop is CASSSRDRGRQAIPYNEQFF. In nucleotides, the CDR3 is TGTGCCAGCAGCTCCCGGGACAGGGGGCGCCAAGCAATCCCCTACAATGAGCAGTTCTTC.

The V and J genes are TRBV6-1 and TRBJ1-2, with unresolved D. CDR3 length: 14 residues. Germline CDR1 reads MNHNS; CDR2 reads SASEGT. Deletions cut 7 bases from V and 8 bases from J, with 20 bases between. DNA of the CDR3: TGTGCCAGCAATGATGCGAGGTATTATGACGGCTACACCTTC. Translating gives CASNDARYYDGYTF.